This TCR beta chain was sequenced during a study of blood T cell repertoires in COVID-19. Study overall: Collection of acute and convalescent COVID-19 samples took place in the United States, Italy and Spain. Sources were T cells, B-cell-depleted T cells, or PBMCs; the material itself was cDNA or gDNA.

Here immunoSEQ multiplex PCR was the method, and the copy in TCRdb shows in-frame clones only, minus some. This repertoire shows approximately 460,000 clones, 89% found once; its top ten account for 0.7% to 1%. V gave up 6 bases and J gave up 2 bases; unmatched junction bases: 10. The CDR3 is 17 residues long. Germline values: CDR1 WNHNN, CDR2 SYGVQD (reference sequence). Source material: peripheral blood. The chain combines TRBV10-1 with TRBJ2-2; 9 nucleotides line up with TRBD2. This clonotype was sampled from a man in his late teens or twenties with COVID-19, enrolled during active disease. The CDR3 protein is CASSGPATSGNTGELFF. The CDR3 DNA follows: TGCGCCAGCAGCGGACCTGCGACTAGCGGAAACACCGGGGAGCTGTTTTTT.